One and the same sample provided the 23 T cell receptor beta chains below, sequenced in a study of glioma-infiltrating T cells after dendritic cell vaccination. Produced via immunoSEQ multiplex PCR; TCRdb's table is partial and in-frame only. The repertoire consists of around 100,000 clones, with roughly four fifths occurring once and the leading ten covering around 12%. The specimen was blood, collected before dendritic cell vaccination. The receptors come from a human donor with glioblastoma.

This chain's CDR3 is CAWGQSNYGYTF. The CDR3 nucleotides are TGTGCCTGGGGCCAATCTAACTATGGCTACACCTTC. The chain is built from TRBV30 and TRBJ1-2, with no clear D. Germline V gene data show CDR1 as GTSNPN and CDR2 as SVGIG (reference sequence). This CDR3 has 12 amino acids. V lost 5 bases to trimming and J lost 0 bases, with 7 bases between them.

V is TRBV15 and J is TRBJ2-1; 11 bases align to TRBD2. The junction had 7 bases not matched to a gene; V was cut back by 0 bases and J by 6 bases. CDR1 LNHNV and CDR2 YYDKDF come from the germline V gene (reference sequence). The CDR3 consists of 17 residues. CDR3 sequence reads: CATSRDLRLAGGNEQFF. For the CDR3, the DNA is TGTGCCACCAGCAGAGATCTTAGGCTAGCGGGAGGCAATGAGCAGTTCTTC. The variable domain in full, completed from reference TRBV15 and TRBJ2-1, reads DAMVIQNPRYQVTQFGKPVTLSCSQTLNHNVMYWYQQKSSQAPKLLFHYYDKDFNNEADTPDNFQSRRPNTSFCFLDIRSPGLGDTAMYLCATSRDLRLAGGNEQFFGPGTRLTVL.

This sequence joins TRBV10-1 and TRBJ2-5; D remains unclear. The J call may be in error: the DNA end matches TRBJ2-7 better. The CDR3 contains 15 residues. In germline, CDR1 is WNHNN, CDR2 SYGVQD (reference sequence). The CDR3 here is CASSESLGISYEQYF. The CDR3 DNA follows: TGCGCCAGCAGTGAGTCGTTGGGCATCTCCTACGAGCAGTACTTC.

This clone appeared once. This chain joins TRBV5-6 and TRBJ2-3, with 8 bases matching TRBD2. Per germline, CDR1 SGHDT and CDR2 YYEEEE. The V segment lost 6 bases and the J segment 1 base; nucleotides outside the gene matches: 10. This CDR3 has 16 amino acids. CDR3 nucleotide sequence: TGTGCCAGCACCCCGGGCGGAGCGGGGGGCACAGATACGCAGTATTTT. This translates into CASTPGGAGGTDTQYF.

The chain joins TRBV5-4 to TRBJ1-2; tentatively, D is TRBD1 (5 bases). This CDR3 has 14 amino acids. The germline CDR1 and CDR2 sequences are SGHNT and YYREEE (reference sequence). V lost 4 bases and J 4 bases, leaving 14 bases between the germline ends. In DNA form, the CDR3 reads TGTGCCAGCAGCGGCGGCAGGGTGAGCTATGGCTACACCTTC. Its translation is CASSGGRVSYGYTF.

V usage is TRBV6-5 and J usage is TRBJ1-6; TRBD1 matches at 8 bases. V was clipped by 5 bases and J by 7 bases; unmatched bases: 4. Germline CDR1 MNHEY, CDR2 SVGAGI. This CDR3 is built from 14 residues. The CDR3 DNA is TGTGCCAGCAGTCCCACAGGGGGGAATTCACCCCTCCACTTT. It yields the protein CASSPTGGNSPLHF.

This clone has more than one count but fewer than ten. The chain joins TRBV7-3 to TRBJ2-5; 7 positions agree with TRBD1. The CDR3 has 14 residues. Germline trimming cut 4 bases from V and 5 bases from J; bases unmatched to any gene: 7. The germline gives CDR1 SGHTA, CDR2 FQGTGA. This CDR3 is CASSSTGSQETQYF. CDR3 in DNA: TGTGCCAGCAGCTCGACAGGGTCCCAGGAGACCCAGTACTTC.

V is TRBV11-3 and J is TRBJ1-1; 8 bases fit TRBD1. Losses at the gene ends were 5 bases for V and 8 bases for J; bases not matched to a gene: 7. This CDR3 has 13 amino acids. Germline CDR1 is SGHNT and CDR2 is YENEEA. CDR3 residues: CASSEQGAAEAFF. CDR3 bases: TGTGCCAGCAGCGAGCAGGGGGCTGCCGAAGCTTTCTTT. The variable domain in full, completed from reference TRBV11-3 and TRBJ1-1, reads EAGVVQSPRYKIIEKKQPVAFWCNPISGHNTLYWYLQNLGQGPELLIRYENEEAVDDSQLPKDRFSAERLKGVDSTLKIQPAELGDSAVYLCASSEQGAAEAFFGQGTRLTVV.

The J gene is TRBJ1-2, the V gene TRBV7-9; D may be TRBD1 (6 bases). Germline V gene sequence: CDR1 SEHNR, CDR2 FQNEAQ (reference sequence). CDR3 size: 15 residues. The ends were cut back, 1 base at V and 8 bases at J, with 17 bases in the middle. For the CDR3, the DNA is TGTGCCAGCAGCTTAGTTGGAGCAGGGGCGCGGGGCTACACCTTC. It encodes CASSLVGAGARGYTF.

This rearrangement joins TRBV11-2 to TRBJ2-2, with a weak D call TRBD2 (7 bases). With 9 bases removed from V and 6 bases from J, the gap between germline ends came to 20 bases. In germline, CDR1 is SGHAT, CDR2 FQNNGV. This CDR3 has 15 amino acids. The CDR3 DNA reads as TGTGCCAGTGGGGGAGGGAGGGGGGCCTCCGGGGAGCTGTTTTTT. Amino acid sequence: CASGGGRGASGELFF.

This chain connects TRBV7-2 to TRBJ1-2, with 9 bases aligning to TRBD1. Losses at the gene ends were 2 bases for V and 8 bases for J; bases not matched to a gene: 6. CDR1 is SGHTA, CDR2 FQGNSA, per germline. This CDR3 comprises 14 residues. DNA for the CDR3: TGTGCCAGCAGCTTAAGTGGGACAGGGTCAGGCTACACCTTC. It codes for CASSLSGTGSGYTF.

V usage is TRBV9 and J usage is TRBJ1-2; TRBD1 matches at 7 bases. V was pared by 3 bases and J by 1 base, with 9 bases of the junction left unmatched. This CDR3 is 16 amino acids long. Germline lookup yields CDR1 SGDLS and CDR2 YYNGEE. As DNA, the CDR3 is TGTGCCAGCAGCGAGGGATCCACAGGGGTTAACTATGGCTACACCTTC. Protein sequence: CASSEGSTGVNYGYTF. The full variable domain, rest sourced from reference TRBV9 and TRBJ1-2, is DSGVTQTPKHLITATGQRVTLRCSPRSGDLSVYWYQQSLDQGLQFLIQYYNGEERAKGNILERFSAQQFPDLHSELNLSSLELGDSALYFCASSEGSTGVNYGYTFGSGTRLTVV.

This chain links TRBV9 with TRBJ2-1, with unresolved D. CDR1 and CDR2 from the germline V gene are SGDLS and YYNGEE. This CDR3 comprises 17 residues. V was trimmed by 0 bases and J by 7 bases, leaving 20 bases between them. CDR3 residues: CASSVAEVPTRLNEQFF. The CDR3 DNA reads TGTGCCAGCAGCGTAGCTGAGGTACCAACAAGGCTTAATGAGCAGTTCTTC. The full variable domain, its missing parts supplied by reference TRBV9 and TRBJ2-1, is DSGVTQTPKHLITATGQRVTLRCSPRSGDLSVYWYQQSLDQGLQFLIQYYNGEERAKGNILERFSAQQFPDLHSELNLSSLELGDSALYFCASSVAEVPTRLNEQFFGPGTRLTVL.

The rearrangement links TRBV12-5 to TRBJ2-5, with 10 positions matching TRBD2. Germline CDR1 LGHNT, CDR2 FRNRAP. The trim removed 1 base at V and 1 base at J, leaving 3 bases unmatched. This CDR3 is 16 amino acids long. In DNA form, the CDR3 reads TGTGCTAGTGGTTTGGGGCTAGCGGGGGCCCAAGAGACCCAGTACTTC. Amino acid sequence: CASGLGLAGAQETQYF.

The genes are TRBV7-2 and TRBJ1-4, with D possibly TRBD1 on 5 matching bases. The germline V gene encodes CDR1 SGHTA and CDR2 FQGNSA. The CDR3 contains 15 residues. Trimming pared 4 bases from V and 8 bases from J, leaving 17 bases between. CDR3 residues: CASSYAGQTDEKLFF. The CDR3 DNA reads TGTGCCAGCAGCTACGCAGGGCAAACAGACGAAAAACTGTTTTTT.

The chain carries TRBV6-1 and TRBJ1-5, with 9 positions matching TRBD1. The junction had 14 bases not matched to a gene; V was cut back by 4 bases and J by 7 bases. This CDR3 comprises 17 residues. Germline assignment: CDR1 MNHNS and CDR2 SASEGT. Written as DNA, the CDR3 is TGTGCCAGCAGTGCCGAGTACTACAGGGGGCGTAGCCAGCCCCAGCATTTT. Translating gives CASSAEYYRGRSQPQHF.

The sample holds a few counts of this clone. V gene TRBV5-1 combines with J gene TRBJ2-5, with TRBD2 matching over 7 bases. With V trimmed by 4 bases and J by 2 bases, 8 bases remained unmatched. Germline lookup yields CDR1 SGHRS and CDR2 YFSETQ. The CDR3 length is 15 residues. The CDR3 coding sequence is TGCGCCAGCAGCCCGGCCCGGGACTATCAAGAGACCCAGTACTTC. This gives the protein CASSPARDYQETQYF.

This clone occurred a few times. Within the sample, other DNA sequences also encode this same CDR3. The chain recombines TRBV5-6 with TRBJ2-5; a possible D gene is TRBD2 (6 bases). CDR1 and CDR2 from the germline V gene are SGHDT and YYEEEE. The length of the CDR3 is 15 residues. The ends were cut back, 0 bases at V and 3 bases at J, with 12 bases in the middle. The CDR3, as DNA: TGTGCCAGCAGCTTGGTAGGACTAACTGAAGAGACCCAGTACTTC. Amino acid sequence: CASSLVGLTEETQYF.

Many counts were recorded for this clone. The gene calls are TRBV19 and TRBJ2-7; D not resolved. The germline V gene has CDR1 LNHDA and CDR2 SQIVND (reference sequence). The CDR3 loop spans 12 amino acids. Trimming stripped 4 bases from V and 2 bases from J, with 6 bases between. The CDR3 spells CASSTAAYEQYF. CDR3 in DNA: TGTGCCAGTAGTACGGCGGCCTACGAGCAGTACTTC. Using reference TRBV19 and TRBJ2-7 for the parts outside the CDR3, the full variable domain is DGGITQSPKYLFRKEGQNVTLSCEQNLNHDAMYWYRQDPGQGLRLIYYSQIVNDFQKGDIAEGYSVSREKKESFPLTVTSAQKNPTAFYLCASSTAAYEQYFGPGTRLTVT.

V is TRBV10-3 and J is TRBJ2-5; D gene unclear. The length of the CDR3 is 14 residues. The germline CDR1 and CDR2 sequences are ENHRY and SYGVKD. The ends were cut back, 2 bases at V and 2 bases at J, with 9 bases in the middle. This CDR3 is CAISEAAVQETQYF. CDR3 nucleotides: TGTGCCATCAGTGAGGCGGCAGTTCAAGAGACCCAGTACTTC.

The chain employs TRBV30 and TRBJ2-7; D is unresolved. Between the trimmed V and J ends, which lost 5 bases and 3 bases, there was a span of 8 bases. This CDR3 spans 11 amino acids. Germline CDR1 reads GTSNPN; CDR2 reads SVGIG (reference sequence). DNA for the CDR3: TGTGCCTGGCGGCTAGTCTACGAGCAGTACTTC. It specifies CAWRLVYEQYF.

The chain employs TRBV6-1 and TRBJ1-1; TRBD1 is a possible D gene (5 bases). The germline V and J ends were trimmed by 9 bases and 8 bases, with 25 bases remaining between them. There are 15 residues in the CDR3. Germline-derived CDR1 and CDR2 are MNHNS and SASEGT. The CDR3 spells CASRGTEGFWLEAFF. The CDR3 DNA follows: TGTGCCAGTCGAGGGACGGAGGGTTTTTGGTTGGAAGCTTTCTTT.

The genes are TRBV6-4 and TRBJ1-4; D remains ambiguous. Germline V lookup: CDR1 MRHNA, CDR2 SNTAGT. CDR3 length equals 13 residues. V was clipped by 6 bases and J by 5 bases, with 10 bases between them. The CDR3 reads CASSRDPNEKLFF. The CDR3 nucleotides are TGTGCCAGCAGCCGGGATCCAAATGAAAAACTGTTTTTT.